This entry lists 15 T cell receptor beta chains sequenced from one sample in a study of blood T cell repertoires in COVID-19. Method: immunoSEQ multiplex PCR; TCRdb's copy keeps in-frame clones and lacks some. The table has about 250,000 clones, more than 75% seen once. The sample was peripheral blood. These receptors were collected from a woman of 80 years or more with COVID-19, enrolled during active disease.

The J gene is TRBJ1-5, the V gene TRBV18; weak D call: TRBD1 (6 bases). Germline V gene lookup returns CDR1 KGHSH and CDR2 LQKENI. This CDR3 spans 14 amino acids. V was cut by 3 bases and J by 11 bases, with 17 bases left in between. The CDR3 here is CASSPPGTNQAQHF. Written as DNA, the CDR3 is TGTGCCAGCTCACCCCCTGGGACAAATCAAGCCCAGCATTTT.

The chain employs TRBV9 and TRBJ2-1, with 10 bases identical to TRBD2. The CDR3 spans 17 residues. V lost 6 bases, J lost 9 bases, and 18 bases stayed unmatched. Germline loops: CDR1 SGDLS, CDR2 YYNGEE. As DNA, the CDR3 is TGTGCCAGCAACGACAGGGGAAGCGGGGGGGCTTTTACTGAGCAGTTCTTC. Amino acids: CASNDRGSGGAFTEQFF.

The rearrangement links TRBV5-1 to TRBJ2-3; 9 bases fit TRBD2. V gave up 7 bases and J gave up 2 bases; unmatched junction bases: 5. CDR1 SGHRS and CDR2 YFSETQ come from the germline V gene. The CDR3 runs 14 residues. CDR3 protein: CASSPGLATDTQYF. The CDR3 DNA reads TGCGCCAGCTCACCGGGACTAGCCACAGATACGCAGTATTTT.

This clone was detected only once. V usage is TRBV7-8 and J usage is TRBJ1-6; 10 bases align to TRBD1. V lost 5 bases, J lost 9 bases, and 4 bases stayed unmatched. Germline lookup yields CDR1 SGHVS and CDR2 FQNEAQ. The CDR3 runs 14 residues. Written as DNA, the CDR3 is TGTGCCAGCAGCCGACAGGGGGCTGGTTCACCCCTCCACTTT. This gives the protein CASSRQGAGSPLHF.

The chain employs TRBV6-5 and TRBJ2-3; 8 bases map to TRBD2. In germline, CDR1 is MNHEY, CDR2 SVGAGI. The CDR3 length is 16 residues. Trimming took 0 bases from V and 5 from J; bases not matched to a gene: 7. CDR3 sequence (DNA): TGTGCCAGCAGTTACTCGGGCGGGGGGTATAGAGATACGCAGTATTTT. Translating gives CASSYSGGGYRDTQYF.

The chain links TRBV2 to TRBJ2-5; 10 bases are a match to TRBD1. This CDR3 has 12 amino acids. Germline V gene data show CDR1 as SNHLY and CDR2 as FYNNEI. V lost 7 bases and J lost 10; bases outside the gene matches: 6. CDR3: CASIGQGDFQYF. The CDR3 DNA is TGTGCCAGCATTGGACAGGGGGACTTCCAGTACTTC.

This chain links TRBV2 with TRBJ2-7, with 8 bases identical to TRBD1. The CDR3 contains 14 residues. Losses at the gene ends were 2 bases for V and 6 bases for J; bases not matched to a gene: 6. Germline-derived CDR1 and CDR2 are SNHLY and FYNNEI. CDR3 in DNA: TGTGCCAGCAGTGAAAGGACAGGGTCGACCGAGCAGTACTTC. The encoded protein is CASSERTGSTEQYF.

V is TRBV10-3 and J is TRBJ1-5; 8 nucleotides line up with TRBD1. The trim removed 5 bases at V and 3 bases at J, leaving 6 bases unmatched. Germline V CDR1 and CDR2: ENHRY, SYGVKD. CDR3 size: 15 residues. CDR3 sequence (DNA): TGTGCCATCAGTTCGGACAGGGACCTCAATCAGCCCCAGCATTTT. Its translation: CAISSDRDLNQPQHF.

The chain recombines TRBV7-2 with TRBJ1-1; 7 bases fit TRBD1. V lost 3 bases, J lost 7 bases, and 11 bases stayed unmatched. Germline lookup yields CDR1 SGHTA and CDR2 FQGNSA. This CDR3 is 15 amino acids long. In DNA form, the CDR3 reads TGTGCCAGCAGCTTCTCGGTTACAGGGGCATTTGAAGCTTTCTTT. Translating gives CASSFSVTGAFEAFF.

The rearrangement uses TRBV3-1 (or the pseudogene TRBV3-2) and TRBJ1-2; no clear D. The CDR3 consists of 14 residues. V lost 1 base and J lost 8, with 14 bases in between. CDR1 and CDR2 (germline): LGHDT, YNNKEL (reference sequence). The CDR3 spells CASSQGTPAIGYTF. Here the CDR3 DNA reads TGTGCCAGCAGCCAAGGCACGCCCGCTATAGGCTACACCTTC.

The chain employs TRBV19 and TRBJ1-3; D possibly corresponds to TRBD1 (6 bases). Germline CDR1 and CDR2: LNHDA and SQIVND (reference sequence). The CDR3 runs 13 residues. V lost 9 bases and J 2 bases, leaving 11 bases between the germline ends. The CDR3: CASEQGPGNTIYF. DNA of the CDR3: TGTGCCAGCGAACAGGGACCTGGAAACACCATATATTTT.

The chain has TRBV5-1 and TRBJ1-4, with a tentative D call TRBD1 (5 bases). Germline V gene data show CDR1 as SGHRS and CDR2 as YFSETQ. The V end lost 4 bases, the J end lost 5 bases, and 12 bases lay between the germline ends. The CDR3 loop spans 14 amino acids. In nucleotides, the CDR3 is TGCGCCAGCAGCAGGGGCAGCCCGAATGAAAAACTGTTTTTT. This sequence encodes CASSRGSPNEKLFF.

As concerns this clone: The same CDR3 arises from other DNA sequences in this sample as well. V and J are TRBV6-5 and TRBJ1-6, with TRBD1 as a possible D gene (5 bases). The CDR3 spans 14 residues. Germline lookup yields CDR1 MNHEY and CDR2 SVGAGI. V was pared by 0 bases and J by 7 bases, with 7 bases between. CDR3 in DNA: TGTGCCAGCAGTTACTCGGGGGGGAATTCACCCCTCCACTTT. This gives the protein CASSYSGGNSPLHF.

V usage is TRBV7-2 and J usage is TRBJ2-2; maybe TRBD1 (6 bases). The V gene's germline CDR1 is SGHTA and CDR2 FQGNSA. This CDR3 has 15 residues. V lost 2 bases, J lost 7 bases, and 14 bases lay in between. CDR3 DNA: TGTGCCAGCAGCTTACAGGGGCCGAGTATCGGGGAGCTGTTTTTT. It yields the protein CASSLQGPSIGELFF. Full variable domain (remainder filled in from reference TRBV7-2 and TRBJ2-2): GAGVSQSPSNKVTEKGKDVELRCDPISGHTALYWYRQSLGQGLEFLIYFQGNSAPDKSGLPSDRFSAERTGGSVSTLTIQRTQQEDSAVYLCASSLQGPSIGELFFGEGSRLTVL.

J is TRBJ2-1 and V is TRBV11-2; 11 bases match TRBD2. Germline CDR1 is SGHAT and CDR2 is FQNNGV. Trimming took 5 bases from V and 6 from J; bases not matched to a gene: 12. The CDR3 is made up of 17 amino acids. The CDR3 DNA sequence: TGTGCCAGCAGCCGCCGGGTAGCGGGGGGGCAAGTCAATGAGCAGTTCTTC. This codes for CASSRRVAGGQVNEQFF. The full variable domain, in which reference TRBV11-2 and TRBJ2-1 provide the parts outside the CDR3, is EAGVAQSPRYKIIEKRQSVAFWCNPISGHATLYWYQQILGQGPKLLIQFQNNGVVDDSQLPKDRFSAERLKGVDSTLKIQPAKLEDSAVYLCASSRRVAGGQVNEQFFGPGTRLTVL.